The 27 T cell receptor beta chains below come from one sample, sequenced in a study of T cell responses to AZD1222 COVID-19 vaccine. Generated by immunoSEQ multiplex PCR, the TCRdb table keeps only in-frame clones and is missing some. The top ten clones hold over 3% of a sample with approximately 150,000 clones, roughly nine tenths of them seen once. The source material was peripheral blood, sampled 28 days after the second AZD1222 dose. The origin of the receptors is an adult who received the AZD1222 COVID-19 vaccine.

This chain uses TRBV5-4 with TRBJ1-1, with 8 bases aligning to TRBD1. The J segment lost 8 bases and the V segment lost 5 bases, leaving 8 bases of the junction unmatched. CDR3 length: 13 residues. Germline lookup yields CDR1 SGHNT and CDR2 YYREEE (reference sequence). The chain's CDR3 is CASSWTGNREAFF. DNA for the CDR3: TGTGCCAGCAGTTGGACAGGGAACCGGGAAGCTTTCTTT.

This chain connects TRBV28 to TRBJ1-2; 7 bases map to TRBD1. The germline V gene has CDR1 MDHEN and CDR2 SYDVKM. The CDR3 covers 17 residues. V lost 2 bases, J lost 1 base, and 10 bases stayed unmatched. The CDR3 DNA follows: TGTGCCAGCAGTTTAGCGGGACAGTCCGTTTATAACTATGGCTACACCTTC. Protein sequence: CASSLAGQSVYNYGYTF.

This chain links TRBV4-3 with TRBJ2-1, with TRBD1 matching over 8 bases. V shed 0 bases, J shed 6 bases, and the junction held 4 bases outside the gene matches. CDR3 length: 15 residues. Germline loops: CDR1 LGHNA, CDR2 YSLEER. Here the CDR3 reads CASSQDEQGVNEQFF. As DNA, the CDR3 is TGCGCCAGCAGCCAAGATGAACAGGGGGTCAATGAGCAGTTCTTC.

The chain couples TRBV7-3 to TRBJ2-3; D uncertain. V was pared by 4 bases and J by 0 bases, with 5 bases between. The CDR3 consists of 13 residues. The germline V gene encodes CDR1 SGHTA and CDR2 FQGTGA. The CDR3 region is CASSWASTDTQYF. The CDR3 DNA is TGTGCCAGCAGCTGGGCCAGCACAGATACGCAGTATTTT.

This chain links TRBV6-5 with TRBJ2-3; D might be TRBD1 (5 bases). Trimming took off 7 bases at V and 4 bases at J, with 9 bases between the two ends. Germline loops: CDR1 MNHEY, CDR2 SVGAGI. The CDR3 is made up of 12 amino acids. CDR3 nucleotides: TGTGCCAGCATTTGGGGCCCAGATACGCAGTATTTT. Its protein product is CASIWGPDTQYF.

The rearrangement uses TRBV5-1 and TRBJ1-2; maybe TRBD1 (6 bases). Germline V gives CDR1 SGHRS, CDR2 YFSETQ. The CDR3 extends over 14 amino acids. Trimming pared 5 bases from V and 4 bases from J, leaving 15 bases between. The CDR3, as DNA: TGCGCCAGCAGGGGAGGTACAGGGCGCTATGGCTACACCTTC. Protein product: CASRGGTGRYGYTF.

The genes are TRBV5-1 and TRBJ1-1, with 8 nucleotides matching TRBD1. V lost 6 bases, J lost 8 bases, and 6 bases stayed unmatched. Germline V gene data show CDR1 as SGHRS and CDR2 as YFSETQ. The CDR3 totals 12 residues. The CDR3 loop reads CASNSQGEEAFF. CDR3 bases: TGCGCCAGCAACTCACAGGGGGAGGAAGCTTTCTTT.

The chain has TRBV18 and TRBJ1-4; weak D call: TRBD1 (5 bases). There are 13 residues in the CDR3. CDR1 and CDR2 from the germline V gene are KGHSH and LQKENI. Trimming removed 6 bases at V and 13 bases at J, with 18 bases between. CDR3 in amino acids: CASSSDSGVSLFF. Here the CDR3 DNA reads TGTGCCAGCTCGTCCGACAGCGGGGTATCACTGTTTTTT.

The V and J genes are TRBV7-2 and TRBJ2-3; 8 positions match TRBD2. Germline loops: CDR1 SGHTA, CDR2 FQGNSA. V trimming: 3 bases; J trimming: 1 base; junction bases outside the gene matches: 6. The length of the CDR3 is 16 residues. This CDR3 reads CASSFGAGEGTDTQYF. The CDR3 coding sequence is TGTGCCAGCAGCTTTGGAGCGGGAGAGGGCACAGATACGCAGTATTTT. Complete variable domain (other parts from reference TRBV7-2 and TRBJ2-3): GAGVSQSPSNKVTEKGKDVELRCDPISGHTALYWYRQSLGQGLEFLIYFQGNSAPDKSGLPSDRFSAERTGGSVSTLTIQRTQQEDSAVYLCASSFGAGEGTDTQYFGPGTRLTVL.

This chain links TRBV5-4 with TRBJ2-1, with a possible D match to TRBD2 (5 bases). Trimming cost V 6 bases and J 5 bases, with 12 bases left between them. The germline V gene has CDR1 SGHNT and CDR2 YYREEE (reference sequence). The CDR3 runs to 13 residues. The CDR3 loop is CASNSDGDNEQFF. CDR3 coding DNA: TGTGCCAGCAACTCGGACGGGGACAATGAGCAGTTCTTC.

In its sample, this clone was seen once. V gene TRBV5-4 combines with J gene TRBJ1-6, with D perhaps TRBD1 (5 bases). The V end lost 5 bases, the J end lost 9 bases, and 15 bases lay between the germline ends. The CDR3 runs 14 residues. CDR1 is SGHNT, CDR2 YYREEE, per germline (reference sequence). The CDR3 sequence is CASRSGTEGSPLHF. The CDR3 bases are TGTGCCAGCAGGTCCGGGACCGAAGGTTCACCCCTCCACTTT.

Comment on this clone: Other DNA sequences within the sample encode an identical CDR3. The CDR3 DNA reads TGTGCCAGCAGTTTCTACACTGAAGCTTTCTTT. Translating gives CASSFYTEAFF. The gene calls are TRBV12-3 or TRBV12-4 and TRBJ1-1; D call uncertain. Trimming left V 3 bases short and J 3 bases short, with 2 bases between. This CDR3 is 11 amino acids long.

The CDR3 loop is CASSLAYSREQYF. CDR3 bases: TGTGCCAGCAGTTTAGCGTATAGCCGGGAGCAGTACTTC. This rearrangement joins TRBV12-3 or TRBV12-4 to TRBJ2-7; D is unresolved. Trimming removed 0 bases from V and 7 bases from J, with 10 bases in between. The CDR3 sequence is 13 residues long.

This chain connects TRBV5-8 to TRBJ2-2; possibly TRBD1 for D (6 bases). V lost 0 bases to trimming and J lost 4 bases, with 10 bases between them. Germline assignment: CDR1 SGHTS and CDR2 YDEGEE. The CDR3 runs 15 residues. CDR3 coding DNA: TGTGCCAGCAGCTTGGGGCAGGGGACCACCGGGGAGCTGTTTTTT. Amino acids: CASSLGQGTTGELFF.

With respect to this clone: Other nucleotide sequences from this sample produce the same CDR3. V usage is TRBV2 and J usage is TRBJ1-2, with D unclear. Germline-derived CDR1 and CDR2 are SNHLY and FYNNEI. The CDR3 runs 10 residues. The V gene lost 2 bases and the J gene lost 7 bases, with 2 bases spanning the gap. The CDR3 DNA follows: TGTGCCAGCAGTGAATTTGGCTACACCTTC. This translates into CASSEFGYTF.

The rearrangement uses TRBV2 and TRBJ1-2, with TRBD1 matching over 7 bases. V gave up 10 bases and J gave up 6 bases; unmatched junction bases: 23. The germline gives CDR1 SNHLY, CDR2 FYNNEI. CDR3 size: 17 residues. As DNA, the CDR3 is TGTGCCACCGTTTCCGGGACAGCCAACCTTGGAAGGGATGGCTACACCTTC. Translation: CATVSGTANLGRDGYTF.

CDR3 in DNA: TGTGCCAGCAGTTACTCGGACGGGATTGACTCCTACGAGCAGTACTTC. This encodes CASSYSDGIDSYEQYF. V gene TRBV6-5 combines with J gene TRBJ2-7, with D possibly matching TRBD2 (5 bases). The CDR3 length is 16 residues. The germline V and J ends were trimmed by 0 bases and 0 bases, with 12 bases remaining between them. The germline V gene encodes CDR1 MNHEY and CDR2 SVGAGI.

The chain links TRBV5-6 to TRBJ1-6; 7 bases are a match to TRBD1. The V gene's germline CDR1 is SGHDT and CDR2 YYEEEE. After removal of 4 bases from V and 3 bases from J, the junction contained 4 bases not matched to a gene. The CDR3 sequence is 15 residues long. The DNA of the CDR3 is TGTGCCAGCAGCAGTTGGACAGGCTATAATTCACCCCTCCACTTT. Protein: CASSSWTGYNSPLHF.

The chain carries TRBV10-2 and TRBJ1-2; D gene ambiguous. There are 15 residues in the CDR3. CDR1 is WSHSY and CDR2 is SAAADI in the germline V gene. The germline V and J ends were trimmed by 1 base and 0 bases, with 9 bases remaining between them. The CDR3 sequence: CASSEWRIANYGYTF. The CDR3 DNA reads TGCGCCAGCAGTGAGTGGAGGATAGCTAACTATGGCTACACCTTC.

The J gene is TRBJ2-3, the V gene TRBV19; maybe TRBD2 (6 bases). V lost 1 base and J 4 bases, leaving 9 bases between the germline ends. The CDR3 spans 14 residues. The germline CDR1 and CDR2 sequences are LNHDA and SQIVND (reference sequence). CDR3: CASSIGGDPDTQYF. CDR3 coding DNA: TGTGCCAGTAGTATAGGGGGGGATCCAGATACGCAGTATTTT.

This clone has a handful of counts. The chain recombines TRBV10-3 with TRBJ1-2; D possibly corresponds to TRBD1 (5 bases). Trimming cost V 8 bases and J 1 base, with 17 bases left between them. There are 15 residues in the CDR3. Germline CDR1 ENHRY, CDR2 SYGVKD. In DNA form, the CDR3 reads TGTGCCATCGGTGGCGGACAAACCCTTAACTATGGCTACACCTTC. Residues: CAIGGGQTLNYGYTF.

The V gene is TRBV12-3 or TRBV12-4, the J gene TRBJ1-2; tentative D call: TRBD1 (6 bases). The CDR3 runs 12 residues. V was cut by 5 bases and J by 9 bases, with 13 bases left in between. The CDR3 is CASSLGGDSYTF. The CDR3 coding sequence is TGTGCCAGCAGTCTAGGGGGGGATAGCTACACCTTC.

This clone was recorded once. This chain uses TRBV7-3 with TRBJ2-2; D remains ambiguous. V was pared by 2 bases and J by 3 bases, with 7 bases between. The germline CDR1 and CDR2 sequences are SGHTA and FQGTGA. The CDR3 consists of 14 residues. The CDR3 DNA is TGTGCCAGCAGCTTAGTGGGTGACACCGGGGAGCTGTTTTTT. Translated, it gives CASSLVGDTGELFF.

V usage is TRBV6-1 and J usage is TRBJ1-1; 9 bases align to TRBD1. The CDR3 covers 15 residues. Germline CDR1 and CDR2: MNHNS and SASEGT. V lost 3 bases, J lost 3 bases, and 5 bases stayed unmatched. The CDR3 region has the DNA TGTGCCAGCAGTGATACAGGGGGCGTCTACACTGAAGCTTTCTTT. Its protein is CASSDTGGVYTEAFF.

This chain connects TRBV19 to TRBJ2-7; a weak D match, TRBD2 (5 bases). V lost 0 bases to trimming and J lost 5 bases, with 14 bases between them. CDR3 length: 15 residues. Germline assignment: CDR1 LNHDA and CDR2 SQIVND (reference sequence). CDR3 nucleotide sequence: TGTGCCAGTAGTATAGATCCTGCGGGCCGGGACGAGCAGTACTTC. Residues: CASSIDPAGRDEQYF.

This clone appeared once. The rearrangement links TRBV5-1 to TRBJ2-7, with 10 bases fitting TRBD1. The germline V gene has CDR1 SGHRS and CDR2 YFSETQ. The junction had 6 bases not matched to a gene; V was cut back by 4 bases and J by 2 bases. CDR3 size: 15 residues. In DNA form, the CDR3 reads TGCGCCAGCAGCCGTGGGACAGGGGAACCCTACGAGCAGTACTTC. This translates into CASSRGTGEPYEQYF.

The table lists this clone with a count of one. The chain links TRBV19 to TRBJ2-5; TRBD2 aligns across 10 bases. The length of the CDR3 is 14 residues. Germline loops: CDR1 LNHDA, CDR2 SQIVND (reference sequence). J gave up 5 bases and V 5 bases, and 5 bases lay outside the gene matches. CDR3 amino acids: CASSPSGRSETQYF. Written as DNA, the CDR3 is TGTGCCAGTAGTCCTAGCGGGAGATCGGAGACCCAGTACTTC. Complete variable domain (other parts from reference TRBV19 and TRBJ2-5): DGGITQSPKYLFRKEGQNVTLSCEQNLNHDAMYWYRQDPGQGLRLIYYSQIVNDFQKGDIAEGYSVSREKKESFPLTVTSAQKNPTAFYLCASSPSGRSETQYFGPGTRLLVL.